Listed below are T cell receptor beta chains from one sample, sequenced in a study of cytomegalovirus exposure and HLA in healthy donors. Method: immunoSEQ multiplex PCR; TCRdb's copy keeps in-frame clones and lacks some. Altogether approximately 160,000 clones are present, approximately 82% being singletons, with the ten largest covering less than 5.5%. The sequenced material came from PBMCs. The receptors come from a male donor in good health and CMV-seronegative. Each CDR3 is given with its conserved first and last residue. A D gene is named only where the DNA matches it firmly. Some rows mark clone size as missing; the rest say once, few, many or name a class of expanded clone.

D gene: NA; clone size: NA; V gene: TRBV9; J gene: TRBJ1-2; CDR3 protein: CASSPGQDGRYGYTF; CDR3 DNA: TGTGCCAGCAGCCCAGGACAAGACGGTCGCTATGGCTACACCTTC
D gene: TRBD1; clone size: once; V gene: TRBV14; J gene: TRBJ1-6; CDR3 protein: CASSPPTGTNSPLHF; CDR3 DNA: TGTGCCAGCAGCCCGCCGACAGGGACGAATTCACCCCTCCACTTT
D gene: TRBD2; clone size: NA; V gene: TRBV9; J gene: TRBJ2-1; CDR3 protein: CASSESGRSPEQFF; CDR3 DNA: TGTGCCAGCAGCGAGAGCGGGAGGTCACCTGAGCAGTTCTTC
D gene: NA; clone size: NA; V gene: TRBV7-9; J gene: TRBJ1-2; CDR3 protein: CASSLRQGTTSNYGYTF; CDR3 DNA: TGTGCCAGCAGCCTCAGGCAGGGGACCACATCTAACTATGGCTACACCTTC
D gene: TRBD1; clone size: NA; V gene: TRBV30; J gene: TRBJ1-2; CDR3 protein: CAWSVSVDRGHGYTF; CDR3 DNA: TGTGCCTGGAGTGTTTCGGTGGACAGGGGCCATGGCTACACCTTC
D gene: TRBD1; clone size: once; V gene: TRBV23-1; J gene: TRBJ1-6; CDR3 protein: CASSQRQGIHSPLHF; CDR3 DNA: TGCGCCAGCAGTCAACGACAGGGGATTCATTCACCCCTCCACTTT
D gene: NA; clone size: NA; V gene: TRBV6-1; J gene: TRBJ2-7; CDR3 protein: CASSPRVSYEQYF; CDR3 DNA: TGTGCCAGCAGTCCTCGCGTCTCCTACGAGCAGTACTTC
D gene: TRBD2; clone size: once; V gene: TRBV29-1; J gene: TRBJ2-1; CDR3 protein: CSVVGLAAYNEQFF; CDR3 DNA: TGCAGCGTTGTTGGACTAGCGGCCTACAATGAGCAGTTCTTC
D gene: NA; clone size: NA; V gene: TRBV11-2; J gene: TRBJ2-2; CDR3 protein: CASSLDIPGELFF; CDR3 DNA: TGTGCCAGCAGCTTAGATATCCCCGGGGAGCTGTTTTTT
D gene: TRBD1; clone size: NA; V gene: TRBV27; J gene: TRBJ1-2; CDR3 protein: CASSLSSGTGGYTF; CDR3 DNA: TGTGCCAGCAGTTTATCCTCCGGGACAGGGGGCTACACCTTC
D gene: TRBD2; clone size: NA; V gene: TRBV14; J gene: TRBJ2-2; CDR3 protein: CASSPGGWDTGELFF; CDR3 DNA: TGTGCCAGCAGCCCGGGAGGATGGGACACCGGGGAGCTGTTTTTT
D gene: NA; clone size: few; V gene: TRBV19; J gene: TRBJ1-2; CDR3 protein: CASSPPDSYGYTF; CDR3 DNA: TGTGCCAGTAGTCCCCCGGACAGCTATGGCTACACCTTC
D gene: NA; clone size: NA; V gene: TRBV27; J gene: TRBJ1-2; CDR3 protein: CASRSIGGADYGYTF; CDR3 DNA: TGTGCCAGCAGGTCCATCGGGGGGGCTGACTATGGCTACACCTTC
D gene: TRBD1; clone size: few; V gene: TRBV5-4; J gene: TRBJ1-1; CDR3 protein: CASSFIDRANTEAFF; CDR3 DNA: TGTGCCAGCAGCTTTATTGACAGGGCGAACACTGAAGCTTTCTTT
D gene: NA; clone size: few; V gene: TRBV7-9; J gene: TRBJ2-2; CDR3 protein: CSSSFYVGTQTTGELFF; CDR3 DNA: TGTTCCAGCAGCTTTTATGTGGGGACACAGACTACCGGGGAGCTGTTTTTT
D gene: NA; clone size: few; V gene: TRBV29-1; J gene: TRBJ1-1; CDR3 protein: CSVAMNTEAFF; CDR3 DNA: TGCAGCGTTGCTATGAACACTGAAGCTTTCTTT
D gene: NA; clone size: NA; V gene: TRBV19; J gene: TRBJ1-5; CDR3 protein: CASSIQGGQPQHF; CDR3 DNA: TGTGCCAGTAGTATTCAGGGAGGACAGCCCCAGCATTTT
D gene: TRBD1; clone size: NA; V gene: TRBV5-4; J gene: TRBJ1-5; CDR3 protein: CANGTGVQPQHF; CDR3 DNA: TGTGCCAACGGTACAGGGGTTCAGCCCCAGCATTTT
D gene: TRBD2; clone size: NA; V gene: TRBV9; J gene: TRBJ2-1; CDR3 protein: CASSQGGLAGTNEQFF; CDR3 DNA: TGTGCCAGCAGCCAAGGCGGACTAGCGGGTACTAATGAGCAGTTCTTC
D gene: NA; clone size: NA; V gene: TRBV5-1; J gene: TRBJ2-7; CDR3 protein: CASSRTGETYEQYF; CDR3 DNA: TGCGCCAGCAGCCGCACGGGGGAAACCTACGAGCAGTACTTC
D gene: TRBD2; clone size: NA; V gene: TRBV4-2; J gene: TRBJ2-1; CDR3 protein: CASSQELPSGNIYNEQFF; CDR3 DNA: TGTGCCAGCAGCCAAGAACTCCCTAGCGGGAACATCTACAATGAGCAGTTCTTC
D gene: TRBD1; clone size: NA; V gene: TRBV19; J gene: TRBJ1-5; CDR3 protein: CASRGQLNQPQHF; CDR3 DNA: TGTGCCAGTAGGGGACAGTTAAATCAGCCCCAGCATTTT
D gene: NA; clone size: NA; V gene: TRBV29-1; J gene: TRBJ2-1; CDR3 protein: CSVHGGNNEQFF; CDR3 DNA: TGCAGCGTTCACGGGGGAAACAATGAGCAGTTCTTC
D gene: NA; clone size: NA; V gene: TRBV15; J gene: TRBJ1-5; CDR3 protein: CATSRDRVSLENQPQHF; CDR3 DNA: TGTGCCACCAGCAGAGATCGGGTGTCCCTAGAAAATCAGCCCCAGCATTTT
D gene: NA; clone size: once; V gene: TRBV19; J gene: TRBJ1-5; CDR3 protein: CASSIRGFQPQHF; CDR3 DNA: TGTGCCAGTAGTATCAGGGGCTTCCAGCCCCAGCATTTT
D gene: TRBD2; clone size: NA; V gene: TRBV28; J gene: TRBJ2-7; CDR3 protein: CASTSDGSGSHEQYF; CDR3 DNA: TGTGCCAGCACCTCGGATGGTAGCGGGAGCCACGAGCAGTACTTC
D gene: NA; clone size: NA; V gene: TRBV15; J gene: TRBJ2-5; CDR3 protein: CATSEGFQETQYF; CDR3 DNA: TGTGCCACCAGCGAGGGCTTCCAAGAGACCCAGTACTTC
D gene: NA; clone size: NA; V gene: TRBV6-5; J gene: TRBJ1-2; CDR3 protein: CASSYSGANYGYTF; CDR3 DNA: TGTGCCAGCAGTTACTCAGGAGCTAACTATGGCTACACCTTC
D gene: NA; clone size: NA; V gene: TRBV7-9; J gene: TRBJ1-1; CDR3 protein: CASSFKARTQGPRNTEAFF; CDR3 DNA: TGTGCCAGCAGCTTCAAGGCCCGAACACAGGGTCCGAGGAACACTGAAGCTTTCTTT
D gene: TRBD2; clone size: NA; V gene: TRBV4-3; J gene: TRBJ2-3; CDR3 protein: CASSQLAADTQYF; CDR3 DNA: TGCGCCAGCAGCCAACTAGCGGCAGATACGCAGTATTTT
D gene: NA; clone size: NA; V gene: TRBV27; J gene: TRBJ2-4; CDR3 protein: CASTSNIQYF; CDR3 DNA: TGTGCCAGCACGTCTAACATTCAGTACTTC
D gene: TRBD2; clone size: NA; V gene: TRBV6-6; J gene: TRBJ2-1; CDR3 protein: CASSSAGGVNEQFF; CDR3 DNA: TGTGCCAGCAGTTCAGCGGGAGGGGTCAATGAGCAGTTCTTC
D gene: TRBD1; clone size: NA; V gene: TRBV28; J gene: TRBJ1-2; CDR3 protein: CASISLGQGESSSYTF; CDR3 DNA: TGTGCCAGCATTTCCCTGGGACAGGGGGAGTCGTCAAGCTACACCTTC
D gene: TRBD1; clone size: NA; V gene: TRBV5-1; J gene: TRBJ2-5; CDR3 protein: CASSLFGDRQQETQYF; CDR3 DNA: TGCGCCAGCAGCTTGTTCGGGGACAGGCAACAAGAGACCCAGTACTTC
D gene: NA; clone size: few; V gene: TRBV4-2; J gene: TRBJ1-6; CDR3 protein: CASSQESGSYNSPLHF; CDR3 DNA: TGTGCCAGCAGCCAAGAGTCCGGCTCCTATAATTCACCCCTCCACTTT
D gene: NA; clone size: NA; V gene: TRBV28; J gene: TRBJ1-4; CDR3 protein: CASRLDGATNEKLFF; CDR3 DNA: TGTGCCAGCAGGCTTGACGGAGCAACTAATGAAAAACTGTTTTTT
D gene: NA; clone size: NA; V gene: TRBV7-9; J gene: TRBJ1-1; CDR3 protein: CASTQSVGGLVAFF; CDR3 DNA: TGTGCCAGCACGCAGTCGGTAGGCGGCCTCGTAGCTTTCTTT
D gene: NA; clone size: NA; V gene: TRBV7-8; J gene: TRBJ1-5; CDR3 protein: CASSLVVAASQPQHF; CDR3 DNA: TGTGCCAGCAGCTTAGTAGTCGCGGCCAGCCAGCCCCAGCATTTT
D gene: TRBD2; clone size: NA; V gene: TRBV6-1; J gene: TRBJ2-5; CDR3 protein: CASAGRGGLETQYF; CDR3 DNA: TGTGCCAGCGCGGGACGGGGGGGACTTGAGACCCAGTACTTC
D gene: NA; clone size: NA; V gene: TRBV7-3; J gene: TRBJ2-7; CDR3 protein: CASSSKGGVGSYEQYF; CDR3 DNA: TGTGCCAGCAGCTCCAAAGGAGGGGTAGGCTCCTACGAGCAGTACTTC
D gene: TRBD1; clone size: NA; V gene: TRBV28; J gene: TRBJ2-5; CDR3 protein: CASSLTGGVVKTQYF; CDR3 DNA: TGTGCCAGCAGTTTAACAGGGGGTGTTGTAAAGACCCAGTACTTC
D gene: NA; clone size: NA; V gene: TRBV5-1; J gene: TRBJ2-1; CDR3 protein: CASSLQGPDNEQFF; CDR3 DNA: TGCGCCAGCAGCTTGCAGGGCCCCGACAATGAGCAGTTCTTC
D gene: NA; clone size: NA; V gene: TRBV6-5; J gene: TRBJ1-1; CDR3 protein: CASSYSMGGEAFF; CDR3 DNA: TGTGCCAGCAGTTACTCGATGGGGGGTGAAGCTTTCTTT
D gene: TRBD1; clone size: NA; V gene: TRBV5-1; J gene: TRBJ1-1; CDR3 protein: CASSLQLGTVNTEAFF; CDR3 DNA: TGCGCCAGCAGCTTGCAACTCGGGACAGTCAACACTGAAGCTTTCTTT
D gene: NA; clone size: NA; V gene: TRBV19; J gene: TRBJ2-3; CDR3 protein: CASSPLRANTQYF; CDR3 DNA: TGTGCCAGTAGTCCCCTGCGGGCAAATACGCAGTATTTT
D gene: NA; clone size: once; V gene: TRBV27; J gene: TRBJ1-3; CDR3 protein: CASSFSASASGNTIYF; CDR3 DNA: TGTGCCAGCAGTTTCTCAGCGTCTGCCTCTGGAAACACCATATATTTT
D gene: NA; clone size: NA; V gene: TRBV20-1; J gene: TRBJ2-1; CDR3 protein: CSATNNEQFF; CDR3 DNA: TGCAGTGCTACCAACAATGAGCAGTTCTTC
D gene: NA; clone size: once; V gene: TRBV11-2; J gene: TRBJ1-4; CDR3 protein: CASRNTDSTNEKLFF; CDR3 DNA: TGTGCCAGCAGAAATACCGACTCAACTAATGAAAAACTGTTTTTT
D gene: NA; clone size: NA; V gene: TRBV30; J gene: TRBJ2-2; CDR3 protein: CAWKAQGTFTGELFF; CDR3 DNA: TGTGCCTGGAAAGCACAGGGTACATTCACCGGGGAGCTGTTTTTT
D gene: TRBD2; clone size: NA; V gene: TRBV19; J gene: TRBJ2-7; CDR3 protein: CASSTRAGGLGEQYF; CDR3 DNA: TGTGCCAGTAGTACCCGAGCGGGAGGTCTGGGGGAGCAGTACTTC
D gene: NA; clone size: NA; V gene: TRBV9; J gene: TRBJ2-1; CDR3 protein: CASSVNSAPYNEQFF; CDR3 DNA: TGTGCCAGCAGCGTGAACTCTGCCCCCTACAATGAGCAGTTCTTC
D gene: NA; clone size: NA; V gene: TRBV27; J gene: TRBJ2-7; CDR3 protein: CASSFGRDYEQYF; CDR3 DNA: TGTGCCAGCAGTTTTGGCAGGGACTACGAGCAGTACTTC
D gene: TRBD1; clone size: few; V gene: TRBV5-1; J gene: TRBJ2-1; CDR3 protein: CASSLRGPGYNEQFF; CDR3 DNA: TGCGCCAGCAGCTTGAGGGGGCCGGGTTACAATGAGCAGTTCTTC
D gene: TRBD2; clone size: NA; V gene: TRBV7-3; J gene: TRBJ2-7; CDR3 protein: CASSLLAGGAYEQYF; CDR3 DNA: TGTGCCAGCAGCTTATTAGCGGGGGGAGCGTACGAGCAGTACTTC
D gene: TRBD1; clone size: NA; V gene: TRBV10-3; J gene: TRBJ2-7; CDR3 protein: CAISSTGGKYEQYF; CDR3 DNA: TGTGCCATCAGTTCGACAGGGGGCAAGTACGAGCAGTACTTC
D gene: NA; clone size: NA; V gene: TRBV6-1; J gene: TRBJ1-2; CDR3 protein: CASSGTPLSGYGYTF; CDR3 DNA: TGTGCCAGCAGTGGGACTCCTCTATCGGGCTATGGCTACACCTTC